This TCR beta chain was profiled in a study of human T cells and chemical hapten exposure. General observations from the study: The formation of large CDR3 similarity clusters by expanded TCRs significantly exceeded that of controls.

Per the original methods: Sample-level TCR yields exhibited a median of approximately 89,000, with a range of about 20,000 to 700,000. Each CDR3 protein gets one entry after TCRdb re-called the RACE reads with MiXCR. TCRdb, rather than the study authors, made the V and J calls. The table includes about 120,000 distinct CDR3 sequences, roughly 13% detected once. V was pared by 5 bases and J by 8 bases, with 7 bases of the junction left unmatched. The CDR3 totals 15 residues. Germline CDR1 and CDR2: MNHEY and SVGAGI. Time point noted: pre-sensitization, week 0. Stated treatment: therapeutic diphenylcyclopropenone sensitization with weekly scalp DPC. Only a few counts were recorded for this clonotype. Its antigen is not identified.

The TCR was taken from a woman aged 18-35 years with alopecia areata. Some clones in this sample may be carry-over from other donors' samples. Sequencing was performed on whole blood, taken in connection with sensitization to the hapten diphenylcyclopropenone (DPC). This chain links TRBV6-5 with TRBJ1-6; 9 nucleotides align to TRBD1. CDR3 amino acids: CASSRPGQGDSPLHF. The DNA of the CDR3 is TGTGCCAGCAGTCGTCCGGGACAGGGAGATTCACCCCTCCACTTT.